This T cell receptor (beta chain) was captured by sequencing in a study of blood T cell repertoires in COVID-19. Study as a whole: Both acute and convalescent COVID-19 samples were obtained from the United States, Italy and Spain. In each case, the material was cDNA or gDNA derived from T cells, B-cell-depleted T cells, or PBMCs.

The V gene's germline CDR1 is SGHAT and CDR2 FQNNGV. The CDR3 is made up of 14 amino acids. With 6 bases removed from V and 1 base from J, the gap between germline ends came to 12 bases. Assay: immunoSEQ multiplex PCR; the TCRdb copy retains only in-frame clones and omits some. This table holds around 400,000 clones, around 92% found once. The rearrangement joins TRBV11-2 to TRBJ1-1; D is possibly TRBD1 (6 bases). This TCR was sampled from a middle-aged man with acute or convalescent COVID-19. Sequencing used peripheral blood. In DNA, the CDR3 is TGTGCCAGCAGACGAGGACAGTCGAACACTGAAGCTTTCTTT. Protein product: CASRRGQSNTEAFF.